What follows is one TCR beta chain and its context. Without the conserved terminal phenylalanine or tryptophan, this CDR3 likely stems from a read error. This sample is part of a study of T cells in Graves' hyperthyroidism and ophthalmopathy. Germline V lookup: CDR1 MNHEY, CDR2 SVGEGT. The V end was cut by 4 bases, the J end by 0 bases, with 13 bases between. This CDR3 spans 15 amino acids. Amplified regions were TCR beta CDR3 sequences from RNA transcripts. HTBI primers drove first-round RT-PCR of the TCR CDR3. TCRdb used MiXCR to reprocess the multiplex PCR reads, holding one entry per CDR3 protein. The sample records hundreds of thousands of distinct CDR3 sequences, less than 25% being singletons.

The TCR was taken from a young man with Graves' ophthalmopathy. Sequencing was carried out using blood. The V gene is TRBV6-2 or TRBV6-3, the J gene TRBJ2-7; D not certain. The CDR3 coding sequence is TGTGCCAGCAGTTCCATCTCGAAGAGCTCCTACGAGCAGTACCTC. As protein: CASSSISKSSYEQYL.